These T cell receptor beta chains were read from a single sample in a study of T cell clones after liver transplantation. The data were produced by immunoSEQ multiplex PCR, yet TCRdb's version contains in-frame clones alone and is incomplete. The data show approximately 71,000 clones, with 80% to 95% seen just once and over 0.9% held by the top ten. Sequencing used CD4+ T cells from blood, obtained less than 28 months after liver transplant. These receptors all stem from a human patient who received a liver transplant. The graft donor may have given rise to some T cells. The CDR3 runs from the conserved cysteine through the conserved F or W. Each record gives: D gene, J gene, CDR3 length, V gene, clone size, CDR3 DNA, CDR3 protein. The D gene is left open where the match is weak. Clone size is not always given. Where it is, it says once, few, many or a class for expanded clones.

TRBD1	TRBJ1-4	16	TRBV7-9	NA	TGTGCCAGCAGCTTAGCCGGGACAGGGGTTAATGAAAAACTGTTTTTT	CASSLAGTGVNEKLFF
NA	TRBJ1-3	15	TRBV28	NA	TGTGCCAGTCTAACCCCTAGGGGTCCTGGAAACACCATATATTTT	CASLTPRGPGNTIYF
NA	TRBJ1-1	15	TRBV19	NA	TGTGCCAGTAGTAAGAGGGGGGGCATGAACACTGAAGCTTTCTTT	CASSKRGGMNTEAFF
NA	TRBJ1-2	13	TRBV19	few	TGTGCCAGTAGTATGGCGGGAAACTATGGCTACACCTTC	CASSMAGNYGYTF
NA	TRBJ2-1	14	TRBV6-5	NA	TGTGCCAGCAGTTACTCGCCAGGTAAACAAGAGCAGTTCTTC	CASSYSPGKQEQFF
NA	TRBJ2-3	14	TRBV15	NA	TGTGCCACCAGCAAAGGGGACAGCACAGATACGCAGTATTTT	CATSKGDSTDTQYF
NA	TRBJ1-5	12	TRBV28	NA	TGTGCCAGCAGTTTAGGGGTTCAGCCCCAGCATTTT	CASSLGVQPQHF
TRBD1	TRBJ1-2	12	TRBV29-1	NA	TGCAGCGTAACCGGGACAGGGGATGGCTACACCTTC	CSVTGTGDGYTF
NA	TRBJ2-7	13	TRBV2	NA	TGTGCCAGCAGGGAGGACAGCTCCTACGAGCAGTACTTC	CASREDSSYEQYF
NA	TRBJ1-2	14	TRBV30	NA	TGTGCCTGGAGTGTAGTACTAGGGGACCGCGGCTACACCTTC	CAWSVVLGDRGYTF
NA	TRBJ1-4	16	TRBV5-1	NA	TGCGCCAGCAGCCCGGGACTCGGAGCAACTAATGAAAAACTGTTTTTT	CASSPGLGATNEKLFF
NA	TRBJ1-5	15	TRBV4-1	NA	TGCGCCAGCAGCCAAGAAGAGGCAGAGGGTATGCCCCAGCATTTT	CASSQEEAEGMPQHF
NA	TRBJ2-1	13	TRBV9	NA	TGTGCCAGCAGCCCCCGGACTGGGGATGAGCAGTTCTTC	CASSPRTGDEQFF
TRBD2	TRBJ2-3	15	TRBV5-1	NA	TGCGCCAGCAGCGGAGGTAGCGGGGTGGCGGATACGCAGTATTTT	CASSGGSGVADTQYF
NA	TRBJ1-2	16	TRBV19	NA	TGTGCCAGTAGCCAGGACAGCGCTACCCTTAACTATGGCTACACCTTC	CASSQDSATLNYGYTF
TRBD1	TRBJ2-5	14	TRBV4-2	NA	TGTGCCAGCAGCCTGGGACAGGGGGAGGAGACCCAGTACTTC	CASSLGQGEETQYF
NA	TRBJ2-7	14	TRBV5-8	NA	TGTGCCAGCAGCTTGGGACCGAATAGCTACGAGCAGTACTTC	CASSLGPNSYEQYF
TRBD1	TRBJ2-1	15	TRBV15	NA	TGTGCCACCAGCAGATCGAGGGGGCCCTACAATGAGCAGTTCTTC	CATSRSRGPYNEQFF
NA	TRBJ2-7	11	TRBV15	NA	TGTGCCACCAGCAGCTCCTACGAGCAGTACTTC	CATSSSYEQYF
NA	TRBJ2-1	11	TRBV20-1	NA	TGCAGTGCTAGCACAGGACCTCGGAGGTTCTTC	CSASTGPRRFF
TRBD2	TRBJ2-3	16	TRBV5-1	few	TGCGCCAGCAGCTTTCTCCCTAGCGGGATAACAGATACGCAGTATTTT	CASSFLPSGITDTQYF
TRBD1	TRBJ2-7	13	TRBV5-1	NA	TGCGCCAGCAGCTTGGGACAGGGCAACGAGCAGTACTTC	CASSLGQGNEQYF
TRBD2	TRBJ2-2	15	TRBV7-2	NA	TGTGCCAGCAGCCCCCAAGCTAGCGGGACCGGGGAGCTGTTTTTT	CASSPQASGTGELFF
NA	TRBJ2-7	15	TRBV6-1	few	TGTGCCAGCAGTGAAAGACCTGGGACCGGGGATGAGCAGTACTTC	CASSERPGTGDEQYF
NA	TRBJ1-5	14	TRBV9	NA	TGTGCCAGCAGCGTAGACCCAGGGGATCAGCCCCAGCATTTT	CASSVDPGDQPQHF
NA	TRBJ2-1	14	TRBV4-2	once	TGTGCCAGCAGCTCGAAGGTCGCTCCCTATGAGCAGTTCTTC	CASSSKVAPYEQFF
NA	TRBJ2-7	11	TRBV5-1	NA	TGCGCCAGCAGCCTACAGGGTCAGCAGTACTTC	CASSLQGQQYF
TRBD1	TRBJ2-1	17	TRBV18	NA	TGTGCCAGCTCACCACTCCCTACAGGGGGTACGAGGCATGAGCAGTTCTTC	CASSPLPTGGTRHEQFF
NA	TRBJ2-3	13	TRBV5-1	NA	TGCGCCAGCAGCTTAGAACTACAAGATACGCAGTATTTT	CASSLELQDTQYF
NA	TRBJ1-6	14	TRBV19	NA	TGTGCCAGTACCCCCGGGACCCCCAATTCACCCCTCCACTTT	CASTPGTPNSPLHF
TRBD1	TRBJ2-5	13	TRBV28	NA	TGTGCCAGCCACCAGGGGGATCAAGAGACCCAGTACTTC	CASHQGDQETQYF
TRBD1	TRBJ2-7	15	TRBV7-2	NA	TGTGCCAGCAGCTTAGGACAGGGCTCCTTCTACGAGCAGTACTTC	CASSLGQGSFYEQYF
TRBD2	TRBJ2-3	16	TRBV9	NA	TGTGCCAGCAGTGCCGGGACTAGCGGGAGTACAGATACGCAGTATTTT	CASSAGTSGSTDTQYF
NA	TRBJ2-7	16	TRBV5-1	NA	TGCGCCAGCGCGCACATGGGAGCGAGACCCTCCTACGAGCAGTACTTC	CASAHMGARPSYEQYF
NA	TRBJ2-1	17	TRBV4-2	NA	TGTGCCAGCAGCCAAGAGGGGGCAATAGCGAGTTACAATGAGCAGTTCTTC	CASSQEGAIASYNEQFF
NA	TRBJ2-7	15	TRBV27	NA	TGTGCCAGCAGTTTATCTCACAGAGGGCTCTACGAGCAGTACTTC	CASSLSHRGLYEQYF
NA	TRBJ1-1	13	TRBV7-2	NA	TGTGCCAGCAGTTCTACCGTCCACACTGAAGCTTTCTTT	CASSSTVHTEAFF
NA	TRBJ1-2	14	TRBV11-2	NA	TGTGCCAGCAGCTTAGATCGACGGTTCTATGGCTACACCTTC	CASSLDRRFYGYTF
NA	TRBJ2-1	13	TRBV7-2	NA	TGTGCCAGCAGCTTAGCCCAGCAGGGTGAGCAGTTCTTC	CASSLAQQGEQFF
NA	TRBJ1-5	12	TRBV28	few	TGTGCCAGCAGTTTAACAGGGCAGCCCCAGCATTTT	CASSLTGQPQHF
NA	TRBJ1-2	15	TRBV7-9	NA	TGTGCCAGCAGCTTAGCGTTTGGGGGAGGCTATGGCTACACCTTC	CASSLAFGGGYGYTF
TRBD1	TRBJ1-4	14	TRBV16	NA	TGTGCCAGCAGGCGGACAGGGGCTAATGAAAAACTGTTTTTT	CASRRTGANEKLFF
NA	TRBJ2-7	12	TRBV29-1	NA	TGCAGCGTCAGATCGCAGGCCTACGAGCAGTACTTC	CSVRSQAYEQYF
TRBD2	TRBJ2-1	14	TRBV10-1	NA	TGCGCCAGCAGTGAGTCGACCGGGAGGGATGAGCAGTTCTTC	CASSESTGRDEQFF
TRBD1	TRBJ2-7	13	TRBV5-4	NA	TGTGCCAGCAGCACACGACAGGGGGACGAGCAGTACTTC	CASSTRQGDEQYF
TRBD1	TRBJ2-5	15	TRBV27	NA	TGTGCCAGCAGTATCGGGACAGGGGCGGGGGAGACCCAGTACTTC	CASSIGTGAGETQYF
TRBD1	TRBJ2-6	18	TRBV28	NA	TGTGCCAGCAGTAGAGACAGGGTGGGTAGCTCTGGGGCCAACGTCCTGACTTTC	CASSRDRVGSSGANVLTF
NA	TRBJ2-7	16	TRBV11-1	NA	TGTGCCAGCAGCCCCCTTAGGCGGGCTAGTCTCTACGAGCAGTACTTC	CASSPLRRASLYEQYF
NA	TRBJ2-7	15	TRBV7-2	NA	TGTGCCAGCAGCCCCACAGGGTTTCGTTCCTACGAGCAGTACTTC	CASSPTGFRSYEQYF
TRBD2	TRBJ2-3	15	TRBV6-5	once	TGTGCCAGCAGCCCGACTAGCGCAAGGGGGAATACGCAGTATTTT	CASSPTSARGNTQYF
TRBD1	TRBJ1-2	15	TRBV9	NA	TGTGCCAGCAGCGTAGGGACAGGAGGAAACTATGGCTACACCTTC	CASSVGTGGNYGYTF
TRBD2	TRBJ2-7	15	TRBV4-2	NA	TGTGCCAGCAGCCAGGGAGCGGGAGTAGGGTACGAGCAGTACTTC	CASSQGAGVGYEQYF
TRBD1	TRBJ1-2	13	TRBV11-1	NA	TGTGCCAGCAGCTTGGACAGGGTGAGGGGCTACACCTTC	CASSLDRVRGYTF
TRBD1	TRBJ2-7	15	TRBV14	NA	TGTGCCAGCAGCCACAGGGACAGCCCGACCTACGAGCAGTACTTC	CASSHRDSPTYEQYF
NA	TRBJ2-3	13	TRBV28	NA	TGTGCCAGCAGCGCCCCCCGCCGGAGTACGCAGTATTTT	CASSAPRRSTQYF
NA	TRBJ1-2	13	TRBV11-3	NA	TGTGCCAGCAGCTTAGGAGCTGGGCATGGCTACACCTTC	CASSLGAGHGYTF
NA	TRBJ2-5	14	TRBV7-6	NA	TGTGCCAGCAGCAAAAGCCGGGATTGGGAGACCCAGTACTTC	CASSKSRDWETQYF
TRBD2	TRBJ2-2	15	TRBV10-1	NA	TGCGCCAGCAGTGAACAAGCGGGAAACACCGGGGAGCTGTTTTTT	CASSEQAGNTGELFF